What follows describes a single TCR beta chain. In the authors' workflow: Reference gene primer amplification yielded estimated nucleated cell counts. Repertoires were generated with immunoSEQ multiplex PCR, while TCRdb's copy carries only in-frame clones and drops some. The V and J calls and clone size were taken over from that table, and D and trimming were inferred from the DNA. The data show roughly 54,000 clones, 86% seen once. This sample stems from a study of blood T cell repertoires in COVID-19. Study summary: Whether acute or convalescent, the COVID-19 samples came from the United States, Italy and Spain. In each case, the material was cDNA or gDNA derived from T cells, B-cell-depleted T cells, or PBMCs.

V lost 10 bases to trimming and J lost 0 bases, with 15 bases between them. CDR1 is MDHEN and CDR2 is SYDVKM in the germline V gene. The CDR3 runs 14 residues. This TCR came from a human donor in a cohort sampled during active COVID-19. This rearrangement joins TRBV28 to TRBJ1-1; maybe TRBD1 (6 bases). The sequenced sample consisted of peripheral blood. CDR3 loop: CATNRDRLNTEAFF. The CDR3 nucleotides are TGTGCCACCAATCGCGACAGGCTGAACACTGAAGCTTTCTTT. The full variable domain, its missing parts supplied by reference TRBV28 and TRBJ1-1, is DVKVTQSSRYLVKRTGEKVFLECVQDMDHENMFWYRQDPGLGLRLIYFSYDVKMKEKGDIPEGYSVSREKKERFSLILESASTNQTSMYLCATNRDRLNTEAFFGQGTRLTVV.